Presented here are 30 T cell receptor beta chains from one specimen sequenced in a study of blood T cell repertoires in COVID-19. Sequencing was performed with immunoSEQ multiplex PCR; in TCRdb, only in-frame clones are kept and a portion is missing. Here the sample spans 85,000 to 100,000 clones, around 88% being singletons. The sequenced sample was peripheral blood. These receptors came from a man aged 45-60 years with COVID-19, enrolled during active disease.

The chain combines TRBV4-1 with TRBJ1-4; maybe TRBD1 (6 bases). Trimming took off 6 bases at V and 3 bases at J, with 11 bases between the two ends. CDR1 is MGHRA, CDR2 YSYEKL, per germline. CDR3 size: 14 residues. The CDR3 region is CASRKTGSNEKLFF. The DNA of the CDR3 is TGCGCCAGCAGGAAAACAGGGTCTAATGAAAAACTGTTTTTT.

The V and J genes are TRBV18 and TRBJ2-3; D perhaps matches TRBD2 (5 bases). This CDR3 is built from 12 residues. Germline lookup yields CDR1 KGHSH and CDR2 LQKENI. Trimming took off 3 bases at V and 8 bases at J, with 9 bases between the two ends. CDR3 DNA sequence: TGTGCCAGCTCACCTGATGAGGGTACGCAGTATTTT. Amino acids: CASSPDEGTQYF.

CDR3 residues: CSVSTGSNEKLFF. In nucleotides, the CDR3 is TGCAGCGTCTCGACAGGCTCTAATGAAAAACTGTTTTTT. The J gene is TRBJ1-4, the V gene TRBV29-1; perhaps TRBD1 as D (6 bases). The germline gives CDR1 SQVTM, CDR2 ANQGSEA. The ends were cut back, 6 bases at V and 3 bases at J, with 11 bases in the middle. The CDR3 spans 13 residues.

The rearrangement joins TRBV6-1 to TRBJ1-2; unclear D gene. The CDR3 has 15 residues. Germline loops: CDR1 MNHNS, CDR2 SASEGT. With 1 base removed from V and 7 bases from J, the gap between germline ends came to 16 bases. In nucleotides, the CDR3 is TGTGCCAGCAGTGAAGTCGAGACGAGCGTTGGTGGCTACACCTTC. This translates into CASSEVETSVGGYTF.

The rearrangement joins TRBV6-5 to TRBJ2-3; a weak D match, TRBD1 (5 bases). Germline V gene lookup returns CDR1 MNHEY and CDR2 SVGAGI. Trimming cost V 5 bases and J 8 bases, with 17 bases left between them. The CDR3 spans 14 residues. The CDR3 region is CASSTGRVRVTQYF. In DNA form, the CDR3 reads TGTGCCAGCAGTACCGGCAGGGTACGGGTTACGCAGTATTTT.

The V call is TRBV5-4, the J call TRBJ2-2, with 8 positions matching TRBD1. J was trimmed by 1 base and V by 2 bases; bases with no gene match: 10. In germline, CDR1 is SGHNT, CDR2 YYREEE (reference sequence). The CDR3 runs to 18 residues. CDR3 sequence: CASSFGQGHLRNTGELFF. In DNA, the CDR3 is TGTGCCAGCAGCTTTGGACAGGGACACCTCAGGAACACCGGGGAGCTGTTTTTT.

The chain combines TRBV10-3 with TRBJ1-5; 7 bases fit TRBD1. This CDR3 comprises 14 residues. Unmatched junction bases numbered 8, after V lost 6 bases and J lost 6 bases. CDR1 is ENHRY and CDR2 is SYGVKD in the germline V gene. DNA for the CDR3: TGTGCCATCAGCCCACAGGGGATGTTTCAGCCCCAGCATTTT. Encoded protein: CAISPQGMFQPQHF.

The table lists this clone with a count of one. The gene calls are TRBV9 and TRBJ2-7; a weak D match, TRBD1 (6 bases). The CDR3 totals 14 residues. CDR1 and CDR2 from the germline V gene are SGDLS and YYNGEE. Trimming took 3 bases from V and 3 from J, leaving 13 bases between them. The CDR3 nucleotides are TGTGCCAGCAGCGCTGGACAGACCAACTACGAGCAGTACTTC. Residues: CASSAGQTNYEQYF.

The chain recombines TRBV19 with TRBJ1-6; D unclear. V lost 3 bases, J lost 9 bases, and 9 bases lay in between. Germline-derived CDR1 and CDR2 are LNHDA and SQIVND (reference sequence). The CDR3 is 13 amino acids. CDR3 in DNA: TGTGCCAGTAGTATTCCGGGTAGTTCACCCCTCCACTTT. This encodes CASSIPGSSPLHF.

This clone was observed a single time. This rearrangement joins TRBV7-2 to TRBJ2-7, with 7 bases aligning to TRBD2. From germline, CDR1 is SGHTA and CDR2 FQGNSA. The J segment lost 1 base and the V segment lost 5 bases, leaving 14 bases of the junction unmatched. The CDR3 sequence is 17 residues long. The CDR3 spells CASSPGRWGGFSYEQYF. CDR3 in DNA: TGTGCCAGCAGCCCAGGGCGGTGGGGAGGGTTTTCCTACGAGCAGTACTTC.

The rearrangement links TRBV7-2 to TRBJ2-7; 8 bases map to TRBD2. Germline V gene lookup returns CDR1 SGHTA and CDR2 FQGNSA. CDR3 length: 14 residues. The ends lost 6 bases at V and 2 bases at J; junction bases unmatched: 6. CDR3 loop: CASRQRGGTYEQYF. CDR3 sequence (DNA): TGTGCCAGCAGACAACGGGGGGGTACCTACGAGCAGTACTTC.

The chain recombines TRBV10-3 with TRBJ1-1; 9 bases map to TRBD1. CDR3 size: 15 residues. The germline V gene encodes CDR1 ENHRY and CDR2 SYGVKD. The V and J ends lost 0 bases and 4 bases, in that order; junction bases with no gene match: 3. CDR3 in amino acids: CAISESGQGGTEAFF. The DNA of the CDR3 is TGTGCCATCAGTGAGTCGGGACAGGGAGGCACTGAAGCTTTCTTT.

CDR3 loop: CASSLASGGSGANVLTF. CDR3 sequence (DNA): TGCGCCAGCAGCTTGGCCTCCGGGGGCTCTGGGGCCAACGTCCTGACTTTC. The V call is TRBV5-1, the J call TRBJ2-6; tentative D call: TRBD2 (6 bases). V lost 0 bases and J lost 0, with 10 bases in between. CDR1 and CDR2 (germline): SGHRS, YFSETQ. The CDR3 covers 17 residues.

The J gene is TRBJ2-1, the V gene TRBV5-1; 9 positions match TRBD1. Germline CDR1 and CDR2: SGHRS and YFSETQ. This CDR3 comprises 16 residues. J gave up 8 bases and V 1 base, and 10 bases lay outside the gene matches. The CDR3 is CASSLSGTGSLDEQFF. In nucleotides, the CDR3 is TGCGCCAGCAGCTTGAGTGGGACAGGGTCGTTGGATGAGCAGTTCTTC.

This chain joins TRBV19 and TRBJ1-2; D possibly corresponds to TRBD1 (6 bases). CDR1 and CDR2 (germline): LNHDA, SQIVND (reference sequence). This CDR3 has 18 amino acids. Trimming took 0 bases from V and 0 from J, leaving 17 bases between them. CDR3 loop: CASSIEGGEPCSNYGYTF. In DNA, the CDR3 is TGTGCCAGTAGTATAGAAGGGGGGGAGCCCTGCTCTAACTATGGCTACACCTTC.

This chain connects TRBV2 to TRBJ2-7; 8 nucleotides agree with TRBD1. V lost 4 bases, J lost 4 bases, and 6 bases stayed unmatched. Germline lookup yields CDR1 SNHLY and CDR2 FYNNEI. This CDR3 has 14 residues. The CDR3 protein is CASSAGQVPYEQYF. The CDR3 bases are TGTGCCAGCAGTGCGGGACAGGTACCTTACGAGCAGTACTTC.

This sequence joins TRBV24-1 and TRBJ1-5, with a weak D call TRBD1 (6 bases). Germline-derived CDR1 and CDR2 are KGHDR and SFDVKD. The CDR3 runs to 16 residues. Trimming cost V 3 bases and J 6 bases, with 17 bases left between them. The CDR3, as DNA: TGTGCCACCAGTGATAACAAACAGGGAGCAGGTCAGCCCCAGCATTTT. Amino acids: CATSDNKQGAGQPQHF.

The CDR3 here is CASSLWLGSSGNTIYF. As DNA, the CDR3 is TGTGCCAGCAGTTTATGGTTGGGGAGCTCTGGAAACACCATATATTTT. The rearrangement links TRBV28 to TRBJ1-3; no clear D. CDR3 length equals 16 residues. Trimming pared 0 bases from V and 0 bases from J, leaving 9 bases between. Germline V gene data show CDR1 as MDHEN and CDR2 as SYDVKM.

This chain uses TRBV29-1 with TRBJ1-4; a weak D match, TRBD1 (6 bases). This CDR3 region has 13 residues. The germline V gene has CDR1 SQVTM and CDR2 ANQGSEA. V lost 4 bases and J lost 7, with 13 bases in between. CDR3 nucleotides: TGCAGCGTTGTTAGGGGGACGGGTGAAAAACTGTTTTTT. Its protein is CSVVRGTGEKLFF.

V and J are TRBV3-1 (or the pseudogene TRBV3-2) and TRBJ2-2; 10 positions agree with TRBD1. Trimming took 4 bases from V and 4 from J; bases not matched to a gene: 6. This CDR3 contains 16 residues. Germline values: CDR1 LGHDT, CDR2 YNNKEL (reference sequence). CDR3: CASSRQGALGTGELFF. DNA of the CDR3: TGTGCCAGCAGCCGACAGGGGGCGCTGGGCACCGGGGAGCTGTTTTTT.

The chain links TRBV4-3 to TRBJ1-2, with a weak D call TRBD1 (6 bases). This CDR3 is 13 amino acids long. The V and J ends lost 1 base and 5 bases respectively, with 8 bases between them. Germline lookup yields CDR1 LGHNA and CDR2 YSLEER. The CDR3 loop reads CASSQGTGYGYTF. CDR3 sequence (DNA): TGCGCCAGCAGCCAAGGTACAGGGTATGGCTACACCTTC.

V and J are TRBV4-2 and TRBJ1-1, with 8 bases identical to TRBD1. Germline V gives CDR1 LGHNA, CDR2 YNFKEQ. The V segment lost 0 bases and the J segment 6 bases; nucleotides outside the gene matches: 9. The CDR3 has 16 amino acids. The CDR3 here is CASSQEVRQGAAEAFF. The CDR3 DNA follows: TGTGCCAGCAGCCAAGAAGTACGGCAGGGGGCCGCTGAAGCTTTCTTT.

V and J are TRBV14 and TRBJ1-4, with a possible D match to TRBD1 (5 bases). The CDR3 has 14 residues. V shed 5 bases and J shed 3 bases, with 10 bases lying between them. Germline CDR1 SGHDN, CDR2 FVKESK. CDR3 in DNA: TGTGCCAGCAGCAAGACAGCGTCTAATGAAAAACTGTTTTTT. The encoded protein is CASSKTASNEKLFF.

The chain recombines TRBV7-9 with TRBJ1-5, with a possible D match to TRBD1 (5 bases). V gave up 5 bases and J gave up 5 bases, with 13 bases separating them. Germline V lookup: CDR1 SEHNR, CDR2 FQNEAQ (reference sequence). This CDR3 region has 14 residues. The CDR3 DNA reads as TGTGCCAGCAGCGCCCAGGGTTCTTATCAGCCCCAGCATTTT. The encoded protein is CASSAQGSYQPQHF.

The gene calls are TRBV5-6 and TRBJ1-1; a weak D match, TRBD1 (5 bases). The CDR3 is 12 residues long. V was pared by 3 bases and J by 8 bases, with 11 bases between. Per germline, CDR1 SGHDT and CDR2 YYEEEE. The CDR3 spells CASSSRVSEAFF. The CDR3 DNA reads TGTGCCAGCAGCTCCAGGGTCTCGGAAGCTTTCTTT.

The CDR3 region has the DNA TGTGCCAGTATGGGGCAGGGCCGTGGCTACACCTTC. Translation gives CASMGQGRGYTF. V gene TRBV19 combines with J gene TRBJ1-2, with D possibly TRBD1 on 5 matching bases. This CDR3 region has 12 residues. Germline lookup yields CDR1 LNHDA and CDR2 SQIVND (reference sequence). V lost 7 bases, J lost 7 bases, and 13 bases lay in between.

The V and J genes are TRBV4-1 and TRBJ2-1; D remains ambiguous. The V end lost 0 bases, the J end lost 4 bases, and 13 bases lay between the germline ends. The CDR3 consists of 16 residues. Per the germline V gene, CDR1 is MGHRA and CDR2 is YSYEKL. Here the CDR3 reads CASSQDRSSTYNEQFF. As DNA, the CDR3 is TGCGCCAGCAGCCAAGATCGCAGTTCGACTTACAATGAGCAGTTCTTC.

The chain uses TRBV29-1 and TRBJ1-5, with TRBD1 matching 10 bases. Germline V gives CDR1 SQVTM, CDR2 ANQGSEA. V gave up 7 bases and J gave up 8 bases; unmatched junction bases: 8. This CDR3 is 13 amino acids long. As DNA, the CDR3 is TGCAGCGCTGATGGGGGACAGGGGAAGCCCCAGCATTTT. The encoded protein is CSADGGQGKPQHF. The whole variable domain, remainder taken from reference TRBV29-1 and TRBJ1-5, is SAVISQKPSRDICQRGTSLTIQCQVDSQVTMMFWYRQQPGQSLTLIATANQGSEATYESGFVIDKFPISRPNLTFSTLTVSNMSPEDSSIYLCSADGGQGKPQHFGDGTRLSIL.

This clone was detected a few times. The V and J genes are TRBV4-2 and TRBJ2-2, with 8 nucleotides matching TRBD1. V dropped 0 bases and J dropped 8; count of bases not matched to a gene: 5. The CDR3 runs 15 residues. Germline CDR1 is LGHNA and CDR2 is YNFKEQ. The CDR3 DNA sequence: TGTGCCAGCAGCCAAGATGGACAGGGACTGGGGGAGCTGTTTTTT. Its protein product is CASSQDGQGLGELFF.

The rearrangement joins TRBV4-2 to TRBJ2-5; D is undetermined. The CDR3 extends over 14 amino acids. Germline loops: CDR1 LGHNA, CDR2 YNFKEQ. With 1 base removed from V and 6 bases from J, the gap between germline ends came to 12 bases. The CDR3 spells CASSQVGQMKTQYF. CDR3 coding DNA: TGTGCCAGCAGCCAAGTTGGTCAGATGAAGACCCAGTACTTC.